This entry describes one T cell receptor beta chain. These data are taken from a study of T cells expressing NK-cell markers. TCR beta libraries carry UMIs added by 5'RACE template switching. TCRdb re-called the 5' RACE reads; one entry per CDR3 protein, DNA not given. In all, the sample yields roughly 450,000 distinct CDR3 sequences. The TCR was taken from a woman aged 45-65 years in good health. Sequenced input: blood T cells: a sorted CD56 or NKG2C T cell subset, CD4+ or CD8+ T cells, or bulk PBMC T cells (not recorded which).

The CDR3 spells CASSRAGRYEQYF. V and J are TRBV12-3 or TRBV12-4 and TRBJ2-7; TCRdb names TRBD1, which stays unverified in the absence of DNA. This CDR3 has 13 amino acids.